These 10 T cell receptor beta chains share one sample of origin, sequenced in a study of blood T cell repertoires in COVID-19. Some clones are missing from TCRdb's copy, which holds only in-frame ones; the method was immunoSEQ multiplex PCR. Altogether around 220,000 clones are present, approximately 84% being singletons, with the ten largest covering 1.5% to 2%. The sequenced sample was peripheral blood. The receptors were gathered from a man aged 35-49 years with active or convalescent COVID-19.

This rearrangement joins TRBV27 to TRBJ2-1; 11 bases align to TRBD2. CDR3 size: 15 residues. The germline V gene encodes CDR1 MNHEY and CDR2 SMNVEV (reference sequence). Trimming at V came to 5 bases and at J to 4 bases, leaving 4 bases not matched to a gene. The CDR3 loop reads CASSGRLAGYNEQFF. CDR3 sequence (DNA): TGTGCCAGCAGTGGGAGACTAGCGGGGTACAATGAGCAGTTCTTC.

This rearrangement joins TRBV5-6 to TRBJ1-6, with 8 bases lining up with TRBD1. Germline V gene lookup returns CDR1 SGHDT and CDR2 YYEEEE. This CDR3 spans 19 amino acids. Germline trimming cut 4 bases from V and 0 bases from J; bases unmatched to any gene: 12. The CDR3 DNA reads TGTGCCAGCAGCCGTCAGGGGGCTTCCGCAAGCTCCTATAATTCACCCCTCCACTTT. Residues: CASSRQGASASSYNSPLHF.

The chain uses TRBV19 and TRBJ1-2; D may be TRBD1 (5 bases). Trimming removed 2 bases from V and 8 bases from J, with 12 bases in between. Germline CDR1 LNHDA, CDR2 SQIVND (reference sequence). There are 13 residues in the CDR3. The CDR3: CASSIRGSKGYTF. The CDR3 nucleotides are TGTGCCAGTAGTATACGGGGGTCCAAAGGCTACACCTTC. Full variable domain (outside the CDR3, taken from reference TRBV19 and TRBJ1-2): DGGITQSPKYLFRKEGQNVTLSCEQNLNHDAMYWYRQDPGQGLRLIYYSQIVNDFQKGDIAEGYSVSREKKESFPLTVTSAQKNPTAFYLCASSIRGSKGYTFGSGTRLTVV.

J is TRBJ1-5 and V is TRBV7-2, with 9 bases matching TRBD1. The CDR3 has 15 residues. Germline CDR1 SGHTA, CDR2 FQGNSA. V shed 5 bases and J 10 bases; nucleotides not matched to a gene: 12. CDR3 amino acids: CASSAGGTGSRPQHF. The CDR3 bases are TGTGCCAGCAGCGCAGGAGGGACAGGGTCTCGTCCCCAGCATTTT.

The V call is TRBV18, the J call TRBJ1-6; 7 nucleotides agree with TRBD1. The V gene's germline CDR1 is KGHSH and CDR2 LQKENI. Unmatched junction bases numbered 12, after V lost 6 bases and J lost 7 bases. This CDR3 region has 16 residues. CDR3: CASSYLEGAKNSPLHF. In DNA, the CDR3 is TGTGCCAGCTCGTACCTCGAGGGGGCAAAAAATTCACCCCTCCACTTT.

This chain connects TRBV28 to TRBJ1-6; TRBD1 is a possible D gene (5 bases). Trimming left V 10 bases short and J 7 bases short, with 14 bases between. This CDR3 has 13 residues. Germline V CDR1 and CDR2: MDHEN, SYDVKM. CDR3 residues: CATGGAVNSPLHF. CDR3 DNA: TGTGCCACCGGAGGGGCAGTAAATTCACCCCTCCACTTT. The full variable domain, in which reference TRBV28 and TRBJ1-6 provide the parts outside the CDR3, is DVKVTQSSRYLVKRTGEKVFLECVQDMDHENMFWYRQDPGLGLRLIYFSYDVKMKEKGDIPEGYSVSREKKERFSLILESASTNQTSMYLCATGGAVNSPLHFGNGTRLTVT.

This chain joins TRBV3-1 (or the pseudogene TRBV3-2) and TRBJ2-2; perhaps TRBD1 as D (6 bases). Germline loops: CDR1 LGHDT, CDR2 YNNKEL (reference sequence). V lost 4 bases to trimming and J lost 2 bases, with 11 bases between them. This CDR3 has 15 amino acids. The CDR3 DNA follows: TGTGCCAGCAGCCGCAGGGGTAGTAACACCGGGGAGCTGTTTTTT. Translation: CASSRRGSNTGELFF.

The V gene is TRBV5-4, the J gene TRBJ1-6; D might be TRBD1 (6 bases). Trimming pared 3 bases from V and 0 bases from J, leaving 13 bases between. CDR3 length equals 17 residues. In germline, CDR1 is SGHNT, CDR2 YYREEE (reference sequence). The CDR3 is CASSSGAVSSYNSPLHF. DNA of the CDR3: TGTGCCAGCAGCTCAGGGGCGGTGAGCTCCTATAATTCACCCCTCCACTTT.

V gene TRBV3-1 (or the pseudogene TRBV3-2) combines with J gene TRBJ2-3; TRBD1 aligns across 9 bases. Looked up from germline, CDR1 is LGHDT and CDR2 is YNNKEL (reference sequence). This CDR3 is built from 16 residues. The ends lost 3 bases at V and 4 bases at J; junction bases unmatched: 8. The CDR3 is CASSHAGTGSPDTQYF. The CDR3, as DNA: TGTGCCAGCAGCCATGCCGGGACAGGGAGTCCAGATACGCAGTATTTT.

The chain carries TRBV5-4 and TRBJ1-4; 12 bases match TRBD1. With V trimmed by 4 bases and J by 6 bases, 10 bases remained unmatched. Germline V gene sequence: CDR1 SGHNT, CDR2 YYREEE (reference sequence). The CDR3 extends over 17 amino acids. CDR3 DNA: TGTGCCAGCAGCCCCGGGACAGGGGGCTTGAAAGATGAAAAACTGTTTTTT. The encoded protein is CASSPGTGGLKDEKLFF.